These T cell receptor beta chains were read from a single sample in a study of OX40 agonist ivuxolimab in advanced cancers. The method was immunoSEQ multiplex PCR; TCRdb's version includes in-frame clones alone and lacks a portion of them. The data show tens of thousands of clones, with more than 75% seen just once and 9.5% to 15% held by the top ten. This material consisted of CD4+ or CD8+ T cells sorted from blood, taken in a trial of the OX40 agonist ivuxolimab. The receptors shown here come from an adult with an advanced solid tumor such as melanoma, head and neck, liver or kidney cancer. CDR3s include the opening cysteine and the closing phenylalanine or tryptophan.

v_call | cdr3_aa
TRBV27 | CASSLMALGEQFF
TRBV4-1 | CASSQLAGGEEETQYF
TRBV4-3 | CASSQDSQLVNSYNEQFF
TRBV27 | CASSLYTGNGYTF
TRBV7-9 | CASSQPPLAANEQFF
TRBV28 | CASSRAGEQYF
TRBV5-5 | CASSLLWETDEQYF
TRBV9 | CASSPLGVTANTGELFF
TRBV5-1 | CASSLRQGDGEQYF
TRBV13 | CASSGADIGGTNEKLFF
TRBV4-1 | CASSQAGVLNTEAFF
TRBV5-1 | CASSDSWTSGRNYEQYF
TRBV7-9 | CASSSLAPNLETQYF
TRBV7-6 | CASSPRGLVGTDTQYF
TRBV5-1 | CASSTGLDNEQFF
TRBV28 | CASSLVGGGTGELFF
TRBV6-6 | CASSYSTNLNTEAFF
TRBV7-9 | CASSPDGQYEQYF
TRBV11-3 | CASSLRTGETQYF
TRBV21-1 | CASSKGSERKETQYF
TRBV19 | CASSLVAGAGEQYF
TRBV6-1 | CASRLTGTGKGEQYF
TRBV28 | CASSSRDRGWNQPQHF
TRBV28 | CASQEVRNNQPQHF
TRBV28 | CASSLSSGVYGYTF
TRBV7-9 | CASTSRTSGHNEQFF
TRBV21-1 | CASRPIVPSWGANVLTF
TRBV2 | CASSSVANTEAFF
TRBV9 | CASSVGRGGIETQYF
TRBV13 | CASRERTSGPGEEQYF
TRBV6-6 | CASSYGPQTGELFF
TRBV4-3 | CASSPLRGPGNTIYF
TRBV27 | CASSFRLAGSTDTQYF
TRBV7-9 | CASSLIGTIGYNEQFF
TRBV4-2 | CASSQKERGGVYTGELFF
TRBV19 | CASLPGGGLSTDTQYF
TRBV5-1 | CASREVLWGNTEAFF
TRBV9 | CASSPPGRASGATYNEQFF
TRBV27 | CASSTPGIYEQYF
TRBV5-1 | CASSLFSREGDEQYF
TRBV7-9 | CAIERGPYEQYF
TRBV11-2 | CASSLGATYEQYF
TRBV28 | CASSSIVLAGHSYNEQFF
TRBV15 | CATSRDFPRGSFGHEQYF
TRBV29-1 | CSVGGRGNSQAFF
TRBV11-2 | CASSASRDREGYQETQYF
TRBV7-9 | CASSWTGDSQYF
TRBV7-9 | CASSATGVEQYF
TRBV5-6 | CASSPRQGSYEQYF
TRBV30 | CAWSARFTRPGGTDTQYF
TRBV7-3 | CASSLNPGTYEQYF
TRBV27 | CASSSDSISNQPQHF